The 19 T cell receptor beta chains below come from one sample, sequenced in a study of T cell changes during pregnancy in multiple sclerosis (dated by TCRdb to about 2019). Libraries were prepared through the immunoSEQ multiplex PCR assay. The clones in this table, taken by TCRdb from immuneACCESS, are in-frame only. Not every clone is retained; where verified, under half of the shortfall comes from an unresolved V gene, and the cause of the rest is unknown. In this sample the table shows 60,000 to 80,000 clones, roughly nine tenths of which occur a single time. The ten largest make up less than 4% of the sample. This specimen was peripheral blood, taken before pregnancy. The receptors here all came from a female donor with multiple sclerosis, enrolled in a pregnancy study.

The V call is TRBV7-9, the J call TRBJ2-5; tentative D call: TRBD2 (6 bases). This CDR3 comprises 15 residues. The V gene's germline CDR1 is SEHNR and CDR2 FQNEAQ (reference sequence). V dropped 0 bases and J dropped 2 bases, with 10 bases sitting between them. The CDR3 DNA follows: TGTGCCAGCAGCTTAGCGGGTCGGGGGCAAGAGACCCAGTACTTC. Its translation: CASSLAGRGQETQYF. The complete variable domain, with remaining parts taken from reference TRBV7-9 and TRBJ2-5, reads DTGVSQNPRHKITKRGQNVTFRCDPISEHNRLYWYRQTLGQGPEFLTYFQNEAQLEKSRLLSDRFSAERPKGSFSTLEIQRTEQGDSAMYLCASSLAGRGQETQYFGPGTRLLVL.

This clone was detected only a few times. The rearrangement joins TRBV5-1 to TRBJ1-1; D not resolved. CDR1 is SGHRS and CDR2 is YFSETQ in the germline V gene. V lost 4 bases and J 1 base, leaving 17 bases between the germline ends. This CDR3 has 16 amino acids. The CDR3 DNA reads as TGCGCCAGCAGCCCGGTACCTCATTTCGGGAACACTGAAGCTTTCTTT. This gives the protein CASSPVPHFGNTEAFF.

The chain links TRBV5-1 to TRBJ1-1; D call uncertain. CDR3 size: 15 residues. The germline V and J ends were trimmed by 0 bases and 0 bases, with 9 bases remaining between them. Germline V lookup: CDR1 SGHRS, CDR2 YFSETQ. The CDR3 region has the DNA TGCGCCAGCAGCTTGGACGGGTTCATGAACACTGAAGCTTTCTTT. Its translation: CASSLDGFMNTEAFF.

The V gene is TRBV6-1, the J gene TRBJ2-1; 7 positions match TRBD2. With V trimmed by 7 bases and J by 5 bases, 5 bases remained unmatched. The CDR3 length is 13 residues. The germline gives CDR1 MNHNS, CDR2 SASEGT. The CDR3 reads CASNPSGNNEQFF. The CDR3 DNA reads as TGTGCCAGCAATCCTAGCGGCAACAATGAGCAGTTCTTC.

This sequence joins TRBV7-9 and TRBJ2-1; TRBD1 matches at 9 bases. The CDR3 is 16 amino acids. V was clipped by 5 bases and J by 1 base; unmatched bases: 6. Germline lookup yields CDR1 SEHNR and CDR2 FQNEAQ (reference sequence). CDR3 in amino acids: CASSPRTGESYNEQFF. The CDR3 nucleotides read TGTGCCAGCAGCCCCCGGACAGGGGAATCCTACAATGAGCAGTTCTTC.

The chain combines TRBV10-3 with TRBJ2-6; D is undetermined. Trimming removed 5 bases at V and 2 bases at J, with 13 bases between. Germline V gene lookup returns CDR1 ENHRY and CDR2 SYGVKD. The CDR3 spans 16 residues. The CDR3 DNA reads as TGTGCCATCAGTCCTTGGGCATCACCTGGGGCCAACGTCCTGACTTTC. Its translation: CAISPWASPGANVLTF.

The chain couples TRBV19 to TRBJ1-5, with 7 bases lining up with TRBD1. This CDR3 has 15 amino acids. The V and J ends lost 2 bases and 4 bases, in that order; junction bases with no gene match: 5. Germline CDR1 and CDR2: LNHDA and SQIVND (reference sequence). CDR3 region: CASSITGQLNQPQHF. The CDR3 DNA is TGTGCCAGTAGTATAACGGGACAGTTAAATCAGCCCCAGCATTTT.

The chain uses TRBV4-1 and TRBJ2-5; D possibly corresponds to TRBD2 (6 bases). V was shortened by 1 base and J by 5 bases, with 20 bases between the two germline ends. The germline gives CDR1 MGHRA, CDR2 YSYEKL. The CDR3 is 17 amino acids. CDR3 sequence: CASSQALTAGGGETQYF. CDR3 nucleotides: TGCGCCAGCAGCCAAGCCCTGACAGCCGGTGGGGGGGAGACCCAGTACTTC.

V usage is TRBV7-9 and J usage is TRBJ2-3; no clear D. V dropped 6 bases and J dropped 2 bases, with 3 bases sitting between them. The CDR3 is made up of 11 amino acids. Germline V CDR1 and CDR2: SEHNR, FQNEAQ (reference sequence). CDR3 amino acids: CASRLTDTQYF. DNA of the CDR3: TGTGCCAGCAGACTCACAGATACGCAGTATTTT.

The chain carries TRBV7-9 and TRBJ2-3, with a possible D match to TRBD1 (5 bases). In germline, CDR1 is SEHNR, CDR2 FQNEAQ (reference sequence). The CDR3 is made up of 16 amino acids. V was cut by 5 bases and J by 4 bases, with 19 bases left in between. CDR3: CASSVPPRVGSDTQYF. Written as DNA, the CDR3 is TGTGCCAGCAGCGTACCCCCCAGGGTAGGATCAGATACGCAGTATTTT.

The chain joins TRBV30 to TRBJ2-1, with 7 bases lining up with TRBD2. Trimming at V came to 0 bases and at J to 8 bases, leaving 7 bases not matched to a gene. Germline assignment: CDR1 GTSNPN and CDR2 SVGIG (reference sequence). CDR3 size: 14 residues. The CDR3 region has the DNA TGTGCCTGGAGTGTTTCCGCGGGGGACGATGAGCAGTTCTTC. Its translation: CAWSVSAGDDEQFF.

The sample holds many counts of this clone. The V and J genes are TRBV7-6 and TRBJ2-2; D is perhaps TRBD1 (6 bases). V lost 1 base to trimming and J lost 5 bases, with 20 bases between them. Germline values: CDR1 SGHVS, CDR2 FNYEAQ. This CDR3 region has 18 residues. CDR3 sequence (DNA): TGTGCCAGCAGCTTAGTGATTCGTAGGCAGGGGCCGACCGGGGAGCTGTTTTTT. Its translation is CASSLVIRRQGPTGELFF.

The rearrangement uses TRBV15 and TRBJ2-5; D might be TRBD2 (5 bases). With 3 bases removed from V and 6 bases from J, the gap between germline ends came to 11 bases. Germline lookup yields CDR1 LNHNV and CDR2 YYDKDF (reference sequence). There are 13 residues in the CDR3. In DNA, the CDR3 is TGTGCCACCAGCAGCGGGGTTGAGAAGACCCAGTACTTC. Encoded protein: CATSSGVEKTQYF.

This chain connects TRBV7-9 to TRBJ1-4, with 7 bases lining up with TRBD1. V dropped 4 bases and J dropped 0; count of bases not matched to a gene: 5. Germline CDR1 SEHNR, CDR2 FQNEAQ (reference sequence). The CDR3 totals 16 residues. CDR3 DNA: TGTGCCAGCAGCTGGAAAGACAGGGCAACTAATGAAAAACTGTTTTTT. This codes for CASSWKDRATNEKLFF.

The chain uses TRBV7-9 and TRBJ2-1, with 7 nucleotides matching TRBD1. Germline V gene data show CDR1 as SEHNR and CDR2 as FQNEAQ (reference sequence). The CDR3 covers 15 residues. J lost 10 bases, V lost 5 bases, and 14 bases had no gene match. For the CDR3, the DNA is TGTGCCAGCAGCCCCCGGGACAGCCTCGGGTGGGAGCAGTTCTTC. Amino acids: CASSPRDSLGWEQFF.

This sequence joins TRBV7-3 and TRBJ2-3; 9 nucleotides line up with TRBD1. The V gene's germline CDR1 is SGHTA and CDR2 FQGTGA. The CDR3 loop spans 15 amino acids. With V trimmed by 4 bases and J by 7 bases, 9 bases remained unmatched. The CDR3 DNA reads as TGTGCCAGCAGCTCGAAAAAACAGGGGGCTTATACGCAGTATTTT. The encoded protein is CASSSKKQGAYTQYF.

The rearrangement uses TRBV19 and TRBJ2-1; maybe TRBD2 (5 bases). Per the germline V gene, CDR1 is LNHDA and CDR2 is SQIVND (reference sequence). V lost 3 bases and J 3 bases, leaving 12 bases between the germline ends. The CDR3 is made up of 15 amino acids. The CDR3 DNA follows: TGTGCCAGTAGTATCGGAGGTCTTAGCTACAATGAGCAGTTCTTC. It translates to CASSIGGLSYNEQFF.

The J gene is TRBJ1-2, the V gene TRBV6-1; perhaps TRBD1 as D (6 bases). Trimming cost V 4 bases and J 8 bases, with 23 bases left between them. This CDR3 contains 16 residues. Germline V gene lookup returns CDR1 MNHNS and CDR2 SASEGT. The CDR3 here is CASSATNGPRGRGYTF. The CDR3 DNA follows: TGTGCCAGCAGTGCAACTAACGGGCCCAGGGGTCGGGGCTACACCTTC.

The V call is TRBV5-8, the J call TRBJ2-7; 8 positions match TRBD1. The germline V gene has CDR1 SGHTS and CDR2 YDEGEE. The V segment lost 7 bases and the J segment 1 base; nucleotides outside the gene matches: 10. CDR3 length: 15 amino acids. CDR3 bases: TGTGCCAGCGCAGGGGGCCGGATAAATTCCTACGAGCAGTACTTC. Residues: CASAGGRINSYEQYF.